The next 18 T cell receptor beta chains were all read from a single sample in a study of T-cell reconstitution after alpha-beta-depleted transplantation in children. Unique molecular identifiers featured in how the TCRbeta library was prepared. TCRdb reprocessed the PCR reads via MiXCR and lists one record per CDR3 protein. The top ten hold 0.79% of the sample, which has hundreds of thousands of distinct CDR3 sequences, about an eighth seen once. Sequenced here: PBMCs, sampled before TCRalphabeta/CD19-depleted stem cell transplant. The receptor source for this set is a girl between 2 and 10 years old with congenital amegakaryocytic thrombocytopenia, due to receive a stem cell transplant.

Ten or more counts support this clonotype. The rearrangement uses TRBV20-1 and TRBJ2-4; 8 nucleotides match TRBD2. CDR1 DFQATT and CDR2 SNEGSKA come from the germline V gene (reference sequence). The V segment lost 6 bases and the J segment 1 base; nucleotides outside the gene matches: 8. This CDR3 has 15 amino acids. The CDR3 spells CSAHRGGAAKNIQYF. As DNA, the CDR3 is TGCAGTGCCCACCGGGGGGGCGCGGCCAAAAACATTCAGTACTTC.

V gene TRBV5-6 combines with J gene TRBJ2-2; 7 bases are a match to TRBD1. The CDR3 runs 16 residues. V was clipped by 3 bases and J by 2 bases; unmatched bases: 7. CDR1 is SGHDT, CDR2 YYEEEE, per germline. The CDR3 DNA reads TGTGCCAGCAGCTACTACGACAGGGCTAACACCGGGGAGCTGTTTTTT. Its translation: CASSYYDRANTGELFF.

This clonotype was found a few times. V usage is TRBV20-1 and J usage is TRBJ2-5; D ambiguous. The CDR3 runs to 13 residues. V shed 5 bases and J shed 4 bases, with 14 bases lying between them. Per germline, CDR1 DFQATT and CDR2 SNEGSKA (reference sequence). The CDR3 region is CSALMVPGETQYF. The DNA for the CDR3 is TGCAGTGCTCTCATGGTGCCGGGAGAGACCCAGTACTTC.

In this sample, this clonotype turned up a few times. The chain joins TRBV12-3 or TRBV12-4 to TRBJ2-5, with 9 bases lining up with TRBD1. The length of the CDR3 is 14 residues. V trimming: 2 bases; J trimming: 4 bases; junction bases outside the gene matches: 2. This chain's CDR3 is CASSLSTGGETQYF. Written as DNA, the CDR3 is TGTGCCAGCAGTTTATCGACAGGGGGAGAGACCCAGTACTTC.

This clonotype was counted many times. J is TRBJ2-1 and V is TRBV5-1; 9 bases map to TRBD2. Per germline, CDR1 SGHRS and CDR2 YFSETQ. V gave up 0 bases and J gave up 3 bases; unmatched junction bases: 1. The CDR3 contains 15 residues. The CDR3 is CASSLDSGSYNEQFF. In DNA, the CDR3 is TGCGCCAGCAGCTTGGATAGCGGGAGCTACAATGAGCAGTTCTTC.

This chain joins TRBV7-9 and TRBJ2-7; weak D call: TRBD1 (6 bases). This CDR3 region has 15 residues. Germline CDR1 and CDR2: SEHNR and FQNEAQ (reference sequence). Trimming removed 5 bases from V and 2 bases from J, with 16 bases in between. The CDR3, as DNA: TGTGCCAGCAGCCTAGGGACACACGCTCCCTACGAGCAGTACTTC. Amino acids: CASSLGTHAPYEQYF.

The chain is built from TRBV19 and TRBJ1-1; no definite D call. This CDR3 contains 14 residues. V was trimmed by 6 bases and J by 4 bases, leaving 15 bases between them. Germline V gene sequence: CDR1 LNHDA, CDR2 SQIVND (reference sequence). The DNA of the CDR3 is TGTGCCAGTAGAGAGACTCAACGAGGCACTGAAGCTTTCTTT. Residues: CASRETQRGTEAFF.

This clonotype turned up a few times. CDR3 bases: TGTGCCAGCAGCTCGATCAGGGTTTTTGGCTACACCTTC. This translates into CASSSIRVFGYTF. This chain joins TRBV7-9 and TRBJ1-2, with D perhaps matching TRBD1 (5 bases). Germline V CDR1 and CDR2: SEHNR, FQNEAQ (reference sequence). Between the trimmed V and J ends, which lost 4 bases and 7 bases, there was a span of 13 bases. The CDR3 sequence is 13 residues long.

This clonotype was seen repeatedly, ten times or more. The V gene is TRBV20-1, the J gene TRBJ2-7; D may correspond to TRBD1 or TRBD2 (5 bases each). Deletions cut 0 bases from V and 0 bases from J, with 12 bases between. This CDR3 has 15 amino acids. CDR1 and CDR2 (germline): DFQATT, SNEGSKA (reference sequence). This chain's CDR3 is CSARDSSGTSYEQYF. For the CDR3, the DNA is TGCAGTGCTAGAGATAGTAGTGGGACCTCCTACGAGCAGTACTTC.

The chain links TRBV12-3 or TRBV12-4 to TRBJ2-3; D uncertain. The CDR3 sequence is 15 residues long. The germline V and J ends were trimmed by 7 bases and 0 bases, with 14 bases remaining between them. Here the CDR3 DNA reads TGTGCCAGCAACCCCCCGGAGTTCAGCACAGATACGCAGTATTTT. Amino acids: CASNPPEFSTDTQYF.

Ten or more counts support this clonotype. The CDR3 sequence is CASSPRWGEKDTQYF. CDR3 bases: TGTGCCAGCAGCCCACGGTGGGGGGAGAAAGATACGCAGTATTTT. The rearrangement links TRBV7-9 to TRBJ2-3, with D maybe TRBD2 (6 bases). Germline-derived CDR1 and CDR2 are SEHNR and FQNEAQ (reference sequence). V lost 5 bases and J lost 5, with 17 bases in between. The CDR3 has 15 residues.

This clonotype came up many times. The chain couples TRBV20-1 to TRBJ2-1, with 11 bases identical to TRBD2. CDR1 DFQATT and CDR2 SNEGSKA come from the germline V gene (reference sequence). V dropped 6 bases and J dropped 5; count of bases not matched to a gene: 3. The CDR3 consists of 13 residues. The CDR3 spells CSAGTSGHNEQFF. CDR3 DNA sequence: TGCAGTGCCGGGACTAGCGGACACAATGAGCAGTTCTTC.

This clonotype was detected ten times or more. This chain joins TRBV12-3 or TRBV12-4 and TRBJ2-2; possible D gene TRBD1, 5 bases. CDR3 length equals 12 residues. The V gene lost 6 bases and the J gene lost 6 bases, with 8 bases spanning the gap. For the CDR3, the DNA is TGTGCCAGCAGCCCAGGGTCCGGGGAGCTGTTTTTT. The encoded protein is CASSPGSGELFF.

The V call is TRBV7-9, the J call TRBJ2-1; TRBD2 matches at 12 bases. Losses at the gene ends were 5 bases for V and 7 bases for J; bases not matched to a gene: 9. This CDR3 comprises 16 residues. Per germline, CDR1 SEHNR and CDR2 FQNEAQ (reference sequence). Written as DNA, the CDR3 is TGTGCCAGCAGCCCGTACGCCGGGACTAGCGGGAATGAGCAGTTCTTC. Its translation: CASSPYAGTSGNEQFF.

The chain is built from TRBV28 and TRBJ2-5, with a weak D call TRBD2 (6 bases). V lost 7 bases, J lost 8 bases, and 17 bases lay in between. The CDR3 sequence is 13 residues long. The germline CDR1 and CDR2 sequences are MDHEN and SYDVKM. CDR3 nucleotides: TGTGCCAGCATGAGTGGTAGGCGGGACACCCAGTACTTC. It codes for CASMSGRRDTQYF.

V and J are TRBV28 and TRBJ2-1, with 9 positions matching TRBD1. Germline loops: CDR1 MDHEN, CDR2 SYDVKM. V was clipped by 5 bases and J by 7 bases; unmatched bases: 6. The CDR3 is made up of 14 amino acids. The CDR3 spells CASSKGQGFNEQFF. CDR3 sequence (DNA): TGTGCCAGCAGTAAGGGACAGGGCTTTAATGAGCAGTTCTTC.

This clonotype was detected ten times or more. The rearrangement joins TRBV5-1 to TRBJ2-1, with 7 bases that match TRBD1. Per germline, CDR1 SGHRS and CDR2 YFSETQ. Trimming took 4 bases from V and 9 from J; bases not matched to a gene: 10. This CDR3 has 14 amino acids. CDR3 sequence reads: CASSTGQAKGEQFF. As DNA, the CDR3 is TGCGCCAGCAGCACTGGACAGGCCAAGGGTGAGCAGTTCTTC.

The V and J genes are TRBV5-1 and TRBJ2-1; unclear D gene. CDR1 is SGHRS, CDR2 YFSETQ, per germline. CDR3 length equals 13 residues. Trimming took 4 bases from V and 6 from J, leaving 11 bases between them. The CDR3 coding sequence is TGCGCCAGCAGCCCCTCGGTCGGCAATGAGCAGTTCTTC. It specifies CASSPSVGNEQFF. The variable domain in full, completed from reference TRBV5-1 and TRBJ2-1, reads KAGVTQTPRYLIKTRGQQVTLSCSPISGHRSVSWYQQTPGQGLQFLFEYFSETQRNKGNFPGRFSGRQFSNSRSEMNVSTLELGDSALYLCASSPSVGNEQFFGPGTRLTVL.